The clone carrying this T cell receptor beta chain was detected only a few times. The data were obtained in a study of identical twins. It was template switching that added a universal primer site, and there were unique molecular identifiers on the cDNA. TCRdb analysed the 5' RACE reads with MiXCR anew, one entry per CDR3 protein. The sample shows 1,800,000 or so distinct CDR3 sequences, 25% to 35% of them seen only once. This CDR3 is built from 17 residues. V gene TRBV21-1 combines with J gene TRBJ2-5; TRBD1, the table's D call, lacks a check against the DNA. TRBV21-1 is a known pseudogene. Sequenced: cord blood. The source of this sequence is a newborn girl in good health. The CDR3: CASSSRDRRTPQETQYF. The CDR3 coding sequence is TGTGCCAGCAGCTCCCGGGACCGCAGAACGCCGCAAGAGACCCAGTACTTC.